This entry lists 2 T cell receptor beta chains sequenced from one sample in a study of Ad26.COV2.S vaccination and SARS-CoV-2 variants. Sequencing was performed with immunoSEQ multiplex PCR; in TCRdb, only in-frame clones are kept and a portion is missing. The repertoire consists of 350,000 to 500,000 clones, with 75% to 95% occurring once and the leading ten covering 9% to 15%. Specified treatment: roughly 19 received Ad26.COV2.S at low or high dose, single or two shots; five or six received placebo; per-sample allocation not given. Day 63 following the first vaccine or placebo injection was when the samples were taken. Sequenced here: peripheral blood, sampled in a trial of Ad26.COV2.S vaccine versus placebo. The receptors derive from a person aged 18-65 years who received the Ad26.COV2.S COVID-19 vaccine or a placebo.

CDR3 sequence (DNA): TGTGCCAGCAGTCCGGGACAGAGCTCCTACAATGAGCAGTTCTTC. Its translation: CASSPGQSSYNEQFF. The genes are TRBV6-4 and TRBJ2-1; 7 positions agree with TRBD1. The CDR3 is 15 residues long. J was trimmed by 0 bases and V by 5 bases; bases with no gene match: 4. Germline V gene data show CDR1 as MRHNA and CDR2 as SNTAGT.

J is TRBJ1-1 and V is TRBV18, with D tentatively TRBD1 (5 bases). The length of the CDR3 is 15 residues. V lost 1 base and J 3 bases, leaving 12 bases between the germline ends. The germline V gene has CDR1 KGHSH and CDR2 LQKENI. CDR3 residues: CASSPRGAKDTEAFF. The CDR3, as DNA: TGTGCCAGCTCACCACGAGGGGCCAAGGACACTGAAGCTTTCTTT.